This section outlines one T cell receptor beta chain sequence together with its context. Its antigen remains unknown. The CDR3 is 12 residues long. V shed 8 bases and J shed 2 bases, with 11 bases lying between them. CDR1 and CDR2 from the germline V gene are GTSNPN and SVGIG (reference sequence). This sample stems from a study of regulatory T cells in long-lasting Graves disease. Findings of the study overall: In persistent patients, shared public clonotypes (over 2,500) outnumbered those in new patients (around 1,000).

Through Arm-PCR of CDR3 regions and iRepertoire HTBI primers, TCR beta libraries were built. One entry per CDR3 protein, called by TCRdb with MiXCR from the multiplex PCR reads. The repertoire holds hundreds of thousands of distinct CDR3 sequences, approximately 15% seen once, with about 9.1% in the top ten. Time point denoted: newly diagnosed GD, antithyroid drugs for less than 3 months. With RNA extracted from PBMCs as input, the TCR library was made. American Thyroid Association guidelines served as the basis for diagnosing Graves' disease. This sample also appeared in a second study, on T cells in Graves' hyperthyroidism and ophthalmopathy.

This receptor was obtained from a man aged 30 to 39 with Graves disease. Here the sequenced sample was peripheral blood mononuclear cells (PBMCs), taken at new diagnosis, from a patient treated with antithyroid drugs. This chain links TRBV30 with TRBJ2-3; D possibly corresponds to TRBD2 (5 bases). DNA of the CDR3: TGTGCCCGGGGTGGCAACACAGATACGCAGTATTTT. It is translated as CARGGNTDTQYF.